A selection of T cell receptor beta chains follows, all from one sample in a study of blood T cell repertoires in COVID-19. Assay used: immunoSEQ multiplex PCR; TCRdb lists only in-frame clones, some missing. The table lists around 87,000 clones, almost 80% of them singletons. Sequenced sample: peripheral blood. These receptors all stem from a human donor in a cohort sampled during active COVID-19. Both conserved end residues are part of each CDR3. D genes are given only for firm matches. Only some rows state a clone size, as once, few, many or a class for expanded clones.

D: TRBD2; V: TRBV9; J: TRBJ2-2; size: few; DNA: TGTGCCAGCAGCGTAGCCGGAGCACAAAAGGGGACTAGCGTGAACACCGGGGAGCTGTTTTTT; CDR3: CASSVAGAQKGTSVNTGELFF
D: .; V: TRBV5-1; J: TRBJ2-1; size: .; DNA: TGCGCCAGCAGAACGGGAGAAACCTACAATGAGCAGTTCTTC; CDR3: CASRTGETYNEQFF
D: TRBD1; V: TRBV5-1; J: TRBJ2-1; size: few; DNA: TGCGCCAGCACCCCGGCGGGACAGGGGCACAATGAGCAGTTCTTC; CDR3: CASTPAGQGHNEQFF
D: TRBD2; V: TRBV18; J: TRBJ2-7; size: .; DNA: TGTGCCAGCTCACAGAAGGGACTAGCGGGATACGCCTACGAGCAGTACTTC; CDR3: CASSQKGLAGYAYEQYF
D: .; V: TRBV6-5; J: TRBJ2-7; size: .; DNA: TGTGCCAGCAGCCGCGGATCCACCTACGAGCAGTACTTC; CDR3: CASSRGSTYEQYF
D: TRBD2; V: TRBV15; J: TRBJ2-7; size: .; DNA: TGTGCCACCAGCAAGAGCGGGAGTCTTTACGAGCAGTACTTC; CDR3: CATSKSGSLYEQYF
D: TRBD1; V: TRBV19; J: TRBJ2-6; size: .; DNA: TGTGCCAGTAGTATTGAGGGACAGGGCTCTGGGGCCAACGTCCTGACTTTC; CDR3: CASSIEGQGSGANVLTF
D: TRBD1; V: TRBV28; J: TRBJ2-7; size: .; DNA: TGTGCCAGCAGTTCGGACCTACAGGGGGCTGTAGACGAGCAGTACTTC; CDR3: CASSSDLQGAVDEQYF
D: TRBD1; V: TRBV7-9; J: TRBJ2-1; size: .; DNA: TGTGCCAGCAGCTTAGGGACAGGGCCATACAATGAGCAGTTCTTC; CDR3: CASSLGTGPYNEQFF
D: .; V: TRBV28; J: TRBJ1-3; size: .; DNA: TGTGCCAGCAGTCCTACTTCCAACTCTGGAAACACCATATATTTT; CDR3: CASSPTSNSGNTIYF
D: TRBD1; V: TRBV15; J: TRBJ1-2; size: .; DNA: TGTGCCACCGGGAGGGACAGGGGTGACTATGGCTACACCTTC; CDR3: CATGRDRGDYGYTF
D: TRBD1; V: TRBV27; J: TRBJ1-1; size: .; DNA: TGTGCCAGCAGTTTTCGGGCGGGGACAGGGGTTGGTACTGAAGCTTTCTTT; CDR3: CASSFRAGTGVGTEAFF
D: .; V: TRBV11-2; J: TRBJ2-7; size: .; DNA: TGTGCCAGCAGCCGGGGCGGGGATTTCCCCTACGAGCAGTACTTC; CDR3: CASSRGGDFPYEQYF
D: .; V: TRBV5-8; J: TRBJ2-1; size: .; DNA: TGTGCCAGCAGCTTACCTGGGAGATACAATGAGCAGTTCTTC; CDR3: CASSLPGRYNEQFF
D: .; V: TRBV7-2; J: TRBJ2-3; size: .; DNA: TGTGCCAGCAGCTTAGAACTAGGGAACACAGATACGCAGTATTTT; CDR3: CASSLELGNTDTQYF
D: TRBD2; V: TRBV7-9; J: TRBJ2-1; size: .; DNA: TGTGCCAGCAGCATCAGGGCTAGCGGGACCGAGCAGTTCTTC; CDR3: CASSIRASGTEQFF
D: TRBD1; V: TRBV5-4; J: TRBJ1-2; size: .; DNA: TGTGCCAGCAGCTTTCGGACAGGGGCTAACTATGGCTACACCTTC; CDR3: CASSFRTGANYGYTF
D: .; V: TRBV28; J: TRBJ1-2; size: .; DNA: TGTGCCAGCAGCGAGGGACTCTATGGCTACACCTTC; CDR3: CASSEGLYGYTF
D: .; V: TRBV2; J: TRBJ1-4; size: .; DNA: TGTGCCAGCAGTCGGGACGGGGGATATGAAAAACTGTTTTTT; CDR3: CASSRDGGYEKLFF
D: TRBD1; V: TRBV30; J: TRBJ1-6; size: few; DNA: TGTGCCTGGGAGGGACAGCAAATTTCACCCCTCCACTTT; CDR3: CAWEGQQISPLHF
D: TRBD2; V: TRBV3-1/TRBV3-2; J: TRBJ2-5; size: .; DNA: TGTGCCAGCAAGGGACCGACACGGGGAGGGAAGAAAGAGACCCAGTACTTC; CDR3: CASKGPTRGGKKETQYF
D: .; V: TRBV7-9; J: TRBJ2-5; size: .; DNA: TGTGCCAGCAGCCAGGGCCCGAAAGAGACCCAGTACTTC; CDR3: CASSQGPKETQYF
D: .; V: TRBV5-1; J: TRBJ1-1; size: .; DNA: TGCGCCAGCAGCTTGGGAGGGGGCACTGAAGCTTTCTTT; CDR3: CASSLGGGTEAFF
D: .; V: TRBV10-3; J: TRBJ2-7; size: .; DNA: TGTGCCATCAGTAAAACGCCCGGTGGACTCGGAAACGAGCAGTACTTC; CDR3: CAISKTPGGLGNEQYF
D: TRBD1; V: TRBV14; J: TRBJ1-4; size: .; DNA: TGTGCCAGCAGCCACCAGGGACAGGGGTGGTTTCGGGAAAAACTGTTTTTT; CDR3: CASSHQGQGWFREKLFF
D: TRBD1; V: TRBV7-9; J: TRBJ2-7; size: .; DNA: TGTGCCAGCAGCAGCGGACAGGGGGCATTCGAGCAGTACTTC; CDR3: CASSSGQGAFEQYF
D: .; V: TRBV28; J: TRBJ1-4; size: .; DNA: TGTGCCAGCAGTTCCCCGGGCCGGAGCGGGGAAAAACTGTTTTTT; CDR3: CASSSPGRSGEKLFF
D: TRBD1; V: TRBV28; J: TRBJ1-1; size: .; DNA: TGTGCCAGCAGAGACCGGGACAGGGGTTTGATGAACACTGAAGCTTTCTTT; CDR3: CASRDRDRGLMNTEAFF
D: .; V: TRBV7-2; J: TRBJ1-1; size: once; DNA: TGTGCCAGCAATCCCTTGGGCTTGGCTGTTGACACTGAAGCTTTCTTT; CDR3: CASNPLGLAVDTEAFF
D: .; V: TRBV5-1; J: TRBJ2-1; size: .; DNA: TGCGCCAGCAGCTTAGTGGCTCCATTGGGGCACAATGAGCAGTTCTTC; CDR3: CASSLVAPLGHNEQFF
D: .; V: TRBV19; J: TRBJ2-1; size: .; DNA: TGTGCCAGTAGTCTGTCGGAACAGGGTTACAATGAGCAGTTCTTC; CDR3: CASSLSEQGYNEQFF
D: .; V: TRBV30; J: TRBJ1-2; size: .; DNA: TGTGCCTGGAGTGTTCCAGGGTTTGGGGGCTACACCTTC; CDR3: CAWSVPGFGGYTF
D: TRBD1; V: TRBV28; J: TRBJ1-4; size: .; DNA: TGTGCCAGCAGGGGACAGGGGGCGGGAGAAAAACTGTTTTTT; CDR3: CASRGQGAGEKLFF
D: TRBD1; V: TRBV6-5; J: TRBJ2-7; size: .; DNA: TGTGCCAGCACCAAGAGGACAGGGTCCTACGAGCAGTACTTC; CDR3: CASTKRTGSYEQYF
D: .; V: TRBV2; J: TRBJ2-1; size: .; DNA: TGTGCCAGCAGAGCCGGGAGCCTCTCCTACAATGAGCAGTTCTTC; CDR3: CASRAGSLSYNEQFF
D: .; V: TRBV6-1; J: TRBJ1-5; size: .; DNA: TGTGCCAGCAGTGAATTTAGCCGGGTCACCCAGCCCCAGCATTTT; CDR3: CASSEFSRVTQPQHF
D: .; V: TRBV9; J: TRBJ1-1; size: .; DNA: TGTGCCAGCAGCTTTATTCCGAGGGACACTGAAGCTTTCTTT; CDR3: CASSFIPRDTEAFF
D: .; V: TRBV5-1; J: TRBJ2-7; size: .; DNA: TGCGCCAGCCGTCGGGACATGGGCTCCTACGAGCAGTACTTC; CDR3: CASRRDMGSYEQYF
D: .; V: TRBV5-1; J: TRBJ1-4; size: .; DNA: TGCGCCAGCAGCTTGAAGGGGCAGTACTATGAAAAACTGTTTTTT; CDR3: CASSLKGQYYEKLFF
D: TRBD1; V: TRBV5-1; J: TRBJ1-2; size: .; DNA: TGCGCCAGCAGCTTGGGACAGGGGATCTATGGCTACACCTTC; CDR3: CASSLGQGIYGYTF
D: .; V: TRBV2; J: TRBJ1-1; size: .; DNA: TGTGCCAGCTTGGAACAGGGTGAAGCTTTCTTT; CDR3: CASLEQGEAFF
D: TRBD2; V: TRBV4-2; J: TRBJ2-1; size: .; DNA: TGTGCCAGCAGCCTCTCCGCGGGGGGCCGCAATGAGCAGTTCTTC; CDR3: CASSLSAGGRNEQFF
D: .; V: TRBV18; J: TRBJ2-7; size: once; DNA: TGTGCCAGCTCACCACGTGATTCAGTCTACGAGCAGTACTTC; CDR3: CASSPRDSVYEQYF
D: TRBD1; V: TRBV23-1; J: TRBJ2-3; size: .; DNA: TGCGCCAGCAGTCACCCGGACAGGGTGATACCCGTTTGTTTGGACTACAACACAGATACGCAGTATTTT; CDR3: CASSHPDRVIPVCLDYNTDTQYF
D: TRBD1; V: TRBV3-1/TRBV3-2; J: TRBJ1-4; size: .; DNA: TGTGCCAGCAGTCGTGTAACAGGGGCCGGGAATGAAAAACTGTTTTTT; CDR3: CASSRVTGAGNEKLFF
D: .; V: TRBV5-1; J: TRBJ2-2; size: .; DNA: TGCGCCAGCAGCCCGGGGACTGTCAGCACCGGGGAGCTGTTTTTT; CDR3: CASSPGTVSTGELFF
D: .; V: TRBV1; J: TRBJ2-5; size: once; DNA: TGCACCACTCGTCGGGGGGAGACCCAGTACTTC; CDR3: CTTRRGETQYF
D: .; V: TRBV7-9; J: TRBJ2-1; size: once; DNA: TGTGCCAGCAGCTTAGGGGGTAGCGGCCGTGAGGAGCAGTTCTTC; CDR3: CASSLGGSGREEQFF
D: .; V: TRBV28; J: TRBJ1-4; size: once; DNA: TGTGCCAGCAGTTCCTCCGGGGGAGGCAGTGAAAAACTGTTTTTT; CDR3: CASSSSGGGSEKLFF
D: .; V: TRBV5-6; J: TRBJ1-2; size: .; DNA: TGTGCCAGCAGCTTGGGAGGGCCGGTCGACCACTATGGCTACACCTTC; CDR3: CASSLGGPVDHYGYTF
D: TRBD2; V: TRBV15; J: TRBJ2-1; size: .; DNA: TGTGCCACCAGCAGAGGGACTAGCGGTGGGTTTGAGCAGTTCTTC; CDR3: CATSRGTSGGFEQFF
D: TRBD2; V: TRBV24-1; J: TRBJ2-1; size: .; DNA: TGTGCCACCAGTGATTTGCAAGCGGGAGGGAGGGATGAGCAGTTCTTC; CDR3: CATSDLQAGGRDEQFF
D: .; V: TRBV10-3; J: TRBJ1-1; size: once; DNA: TGTGCCATCAGTGATGGGCCAGGTGGGGCAAGCGCTGAAGCTTTCTTT; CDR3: CAISDGPGGASAEAFF
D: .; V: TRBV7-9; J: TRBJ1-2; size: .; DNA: TGTGCCAGCAGCTTTGCGGCAGTCTATGGCTACACCTTC; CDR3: CASSFAAVYGYTF
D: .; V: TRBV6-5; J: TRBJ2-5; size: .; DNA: TGTGCCAGCAGTAATCTAGGGGGCCAAGAGACCCAGTACTTC; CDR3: CASSNLGGQETQYF
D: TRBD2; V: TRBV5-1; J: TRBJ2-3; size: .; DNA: TGCGCCAGCAGCCCCCCTAGCGGGGGGGCAACAGATACGCAGTATTTT; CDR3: CASSPPSGGATDTQYF
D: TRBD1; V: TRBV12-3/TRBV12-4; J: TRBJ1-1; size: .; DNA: TGTGCCAGCATTCCGGGACAGGGGGATGAAGCTTTCTTT; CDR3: CASIPGQGDEAFF
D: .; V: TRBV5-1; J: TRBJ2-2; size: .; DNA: TGCGCCAGCAGCGCACCGGGGTGGACCGGGGAGCTGTTTTTT; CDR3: CASSAPGWTGELFF
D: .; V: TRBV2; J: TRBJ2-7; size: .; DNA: TGTGCCAGCAGTGAAGCGCTGGCAGGGAAGGCGTACGAGCAGTACTTC; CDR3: CASSEALAGKAYEQYF